The 10 T cell receptor beta chains given below trace back to one sample, sequenced in a study of blood T cells in healthy people across ages (dated by TCRdb to about 2015). The library was built by means of 5' RACE. These reads were obtained on an Illumina HiSeq 2500. A second PCR of about 7 to 12 cycles was run with a J-beta primer mix and a sample-barcoded 5' primer. TCRdb took the public reads, trimmed them with fastp at Q25, ran MiXCR for clone calling and kept in-frame beta chains. For every CDR3 protein sequence, its rows merge into one entry that carries the most common genes and DNA. This sample gives roughly 800,000 distinct CDR3 sequences in total; roughly 64% of them show up just once. The top ten constitute approximately 23% of the sample. Sequencing input: blood. The receptors come from a man aged 30 to 39 in good health.

This clonotype was seen a few times. The chain combines TRBV20-1 with TRBJ1-5; 7 nucleotides agree with TRBD1. The CDR3 is 17 amino acids. Trimming at V came to 6 bases and at J to 9 bases, leaving 23 bases not matched to a gene. Looked up from germline, CDR1 is DFQATT and CDR2 is SNEGSKA (reference sequence). In nucleotides, the CDR3 is TGCAGTGCGGAGCGGACAGGTGGGACCCAGAGCATAATGCCCCAGCATTTT. Residues: CSAERTGGTQSIMPQHF.

This clonotype was observed a handful of times. This chain uses TRBV6-2 or TRBV6-3 with TRBJ2-1, with 12 bases lining up with TRBD2. Germline trimming cut 6 bases from V and 12 bases from J; bases unmatched to any gene: 12. The germline V gene encodes CDR1 MNHEY and CDR2 SVGEGT. There are 15 residues in the CDR3. CDR3 nucleotides: TGTGCCAGCAGACTTAGACTAGCGGGAGAGATGTGGCAGTTCTTC. This translates into CASRLRLAGEMWQFF.

The gene calls are TRBV6-6 and TRBJ1-1; maybe TRBD1 (5 bases). The length of the CDR3 is 14 residues. V dropped 5 bases and J dropped 1 base, with 11 bases sitting between them. Germline V gives CDR1 MNHNY, CDR2 SVGAGI (reference sequence). The CDR3 DNA follows: TGTGCCAGCAGTGATACGGGGGGGAACACTGAAGCTTTCTTT. Amino acids: CASSDTGGNTEAFF.

The chain recombines TRBV5-1 with TRBJ1-4; maybe TRBD1 (6 bases). The ends were cut back, 8 bases at V and 4 bases at J, with 15 bases in the middle. The CDR3 is 14 amino acids. CDR1 SGHRS and CDR2 YFSETQ come from the germline V gene. CDR3 nucleotide sequence: TGCGCCAGAAGCCCCGGGACAATTAATGAAAAACTGTTTTTT. This codes for CARSPGTINEKLFF.

The V call is TRBV15, the J call TRBJ2-6, with D possibly matching TRBD1 (5 bases). Germline CDR1 and CDR2: LNHNV and YYDKDF (reference sequence). The CDR3 consists of 17 residues. V was pared by 0 bases and J by 2 bases, with 11 bases between. The chain's CDR3 is CATSRDPRVTGANVLTF. In nucleotides, the CDR3 is TGTGCCACCAGCAGAGATCCCAGGGTGACTGGGGCCAACGTCCTGACTTTC.

This clonotype came up a few times. V usage is TRBV20-1 and J usage is TRBJ2-1; 9 bases align to TRBD1. This CDR3 is 12 amino acids long. Germline V gives CDR1 DFQATT, CDR2 SNEGSKA (reference sequence). CDR3 nucleotide sequence: TGCAGCCCGGGACAGGGCCTCAATGAGCAGTTCTTC. This translates into CSPGQGLNEQFF.

On this clonotype: A junction boundary mismatches the germline segment, possibly from a read error. The chain carries TRBV7-2 and TRBJ2-2; a possible D gene is TRBD2 (5 bases). Germline V gene sequence: CDR1 SGHTA, CDR2 FQGNSA. The CDR3 spans 15 residues. The CDR3 DNA is TGTGCCTGCAGCTTAGCGCTTTTGGGCACCGGGGAGCTGTTTTTT. Translating gives CACSLALLGTGELFF.

The chain combines TRBV4-3 with TRBJ1-2, with D hard to call. Trimming shortened V by 4 bases and J by 13 bases, and 22 bases separated the two germline ends. Per germline, CDR1 LGHNA and CDR2 YSLEER. The CDR3 covers 14 residues. CDR3 residues: CASSPQEGRADFTF. In nucleotides, the CDR3 is TGCGCCAGCAGCCCCCAGGAAGGACGGGCGGATTTCACCTTC.

This clonotype was observed a few times. In DNA, the CDR3 is TGTGCCAGCAGCGCACTAGCGGGAGCAGGAGATACGCAGTATTTT. Protein product: CASSALAGAGDTQYF. This chain connects TRBV7-3 to TRBJ2-3; 11 bases are shared with TRBD2. Looked up from germline, CDR1 is SGHTA and CDR2 is FQGTGA. The CDR3 is made up of 15 amino acids. V lost 5 bases, J lost 5 bases, and 6 bases stayed unmatched.

The CDR3 sequence: CASSYFQSAAQYF. CDR3 DNA: TGTGCCAGCAGTTATTTTCAATCCGCGGCCCAGTACTTC. V is TRBV6-6 and J is TRBJ2-7; D not certain. Germline CDR1 is MNHNY and CDR2 is SVGAGI (reference sequence). The CDR3 runs to 13 residues. Trimming took off 3 bases at V and 10 bases at J, with 16 bases between the two ends.